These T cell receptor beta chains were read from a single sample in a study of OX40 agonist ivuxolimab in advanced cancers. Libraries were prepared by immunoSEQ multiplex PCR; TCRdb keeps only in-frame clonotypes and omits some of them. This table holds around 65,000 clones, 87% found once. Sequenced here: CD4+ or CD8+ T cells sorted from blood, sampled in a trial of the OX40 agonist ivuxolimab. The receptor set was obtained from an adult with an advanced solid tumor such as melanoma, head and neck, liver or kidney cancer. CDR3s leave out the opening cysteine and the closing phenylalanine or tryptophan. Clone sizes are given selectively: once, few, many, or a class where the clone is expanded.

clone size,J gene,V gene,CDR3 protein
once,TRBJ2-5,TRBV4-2,ASSQMLEGGGEETQY
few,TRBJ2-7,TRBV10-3,AITSGGYEQY
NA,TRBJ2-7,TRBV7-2,ASTPSGKSYEQY
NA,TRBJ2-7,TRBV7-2,ASSLAPVGSYEQY
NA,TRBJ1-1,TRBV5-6,ASSLTGGWTEAF
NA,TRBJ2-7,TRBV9,ASSQGTSGGQY
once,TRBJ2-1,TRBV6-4,ASSISPGTRYNEQF
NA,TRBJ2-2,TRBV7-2,AYPKRGVTGELF
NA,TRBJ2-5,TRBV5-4,ASSLAVAAGQY
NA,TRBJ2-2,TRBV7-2,ASSLIRASGGPRTGELF
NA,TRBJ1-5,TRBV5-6,ASSSQGFNQPQH
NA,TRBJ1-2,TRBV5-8,ASSGDRGRYGYT
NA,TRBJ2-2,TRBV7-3,ASSPPGGRGDTGELF
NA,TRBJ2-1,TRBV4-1,ASSRITGTSGYEQF
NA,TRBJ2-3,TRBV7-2,ASSLPTGSTDTQY
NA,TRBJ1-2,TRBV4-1,ASSQGSFRLVTNYGYT
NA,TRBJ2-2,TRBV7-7,AGGGGTNTGELF
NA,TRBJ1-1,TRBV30,AWSVFEGTEAF
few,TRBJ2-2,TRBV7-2,ASSLINTGELF
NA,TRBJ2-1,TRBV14,ASSQDRTGAYDEQF
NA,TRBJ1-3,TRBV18,ASSQGGGNTIY
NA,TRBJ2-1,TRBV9,ASSHRGGSSYNEQF
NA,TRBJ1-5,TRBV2,ASTPNRQGRNQPQH
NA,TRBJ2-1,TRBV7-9,ASRDTGTGPRDEQF